The 19 T cell receptor beta chains reported below all come from one sample, sequenced in a study of Graves' ophthalmopathy and Graves' hyperthyroidism (dated by TCRdb to the late 2010s). The sequencing machine was an Illumina HiSeq 2000. TCR beta CDR3 regions were amplified from RNA transcripts for repertoire sequencing. A first-round RT-PCR used HTBI primers with the Qiagen OneStep RT-PCR kit, followed by a second-round multiplex PCR, size selection and purification. TCRdb trimmed the raw reads at Q25, called clones with MiXCR and kept productive beta chains. All rows with the same CDR3 protein become a single entry with the most common DNA and genes. This sample is represented by about 600,000 distinct CDR3 sequences; about 35% of them were singletons. 3.5% to 4.5% of the sample is taken by the ten largest. The sample taken for sequencing was peripheral blood or thyroid tissue (not recorded which). The source is an adult man with Graves' hyperthyroidism.

The rearrangement links TRBV10-3 to TRBJ1-5; tentatively, D is TRBD1 (6 bases). With 4 bases removed from V and 5 bases from J, the gap between germline ends came to 9 bases. CDR3 size: 13 residues. Germline V gene data show CDR1 as ENHRY and CDR2 as SYGVKD. In nucleotides, the CDR3 is TGTGCCATCAGTGTACAGGGCTATCAGCCCCAGCATTTT. Protein product: CAISVQGYQPQHF.

The rearrangement uses TRBV10-3 and TRBJ1-6, with D perhaps matching TRBD1 (6 bases). The CDR3 extends over 13 amino acids. The V gene lost 1 base and the J gene lost 14 bases, with 12 bases spanning the gap. Looked up from germline, CDR1 is ENHRY and CDR2 is SYGVKD. Here the CDR3 reads CAISEFTGSTLHF. CDR3 nucleotide sequence: TGTGCCATCAGTGAGTTCACAGGGAGCACCCTCCACTTT.

The rearrangement joins TRBV11-1 to TRBJ2-1; 7 positions match TRBD2. Germline CDR1 SGHAT, CDR2 FQDESV (reference sequence). Trimming removed 1 base from V and 5 bases from J; junction bases left unmatched: 8. The CDR3 extends over 16 amino acids. The CDR3 DNA reads as TGTGCCAGCAGCTTAGAGGGGAGGGCGAGGAACAATGAGCAGTTCTTC. Translating gives CASSLEGRARNNEQFF.

Details on this clonotype: This may stem from a read error, because a much larger clone lies one nucleotide away. This chain uses TRBV6-6 with TRBJ1-2; D uncertain. Germline V gene sequence: CDR1 MNHNY, CDR2 SVGAGI (reference sequence). V shed 6 bases and J shed 5 bases, with 13 bases lying between them. The CDR3 covers 13 residues. CDR3 residues: CASRNHGRYGYTF. The CDR3 bases are TGTGCCAGCAGAAACCACGGGAGGTATGGCTACACCTTC.

V and J are TRBV24-1 and TRBJ2-7; maybe TRBD1 (5 bases). The CDR3 is 14 amino acids. Trimming pared 6 bases from V and 5 bases from J, leaving 16 bases between. Germline V gives CDR1 KGHDR, CDR2 SFDVKD. The CDR3, as DNA: TGTGCCACCAGTATGAGGCAGGGTAGAGACGAGCAGTACTTC. Its translation: CATSMRQGRDEQYF.

The table lists this clonotype with many counts. The chain recombines TRBV20-1 with TRBJ1-6; D is unresolved. The CDR3 covers 13 residues. V was clipped by 0 bases and J by 6 bases, with 6 bases between them. CDR1 DFQATT and CDR2 SNEGSKA come from the germline V gene (reference sequence). CDR3 in DNA: TGCAGTGCTAGAGATGGAAGTAATTCACCCCTCCACTTT. Its translation is CSARDGSNSPLHF.

Many counts were recorded for this clonotype. The rearrangement links TRBV6-5 to TRBJ1-1; D is uncertain. Trimming removed 5 bases at V and 4 bases at J, with 11 bases between. This CDR3 has 13 residues. The germline CDR1 and CDR2 sequences are MNHEY and SVGAGI. The CDR3, as DNA: TGTGCCAGCAGTCCCCTGGGGAGCACTGAAGCTTTCTTT. This codes for CASSPLGSTEAFF.

At least ten counts were recorded for this clonotype. The chain couples TRBV6-5 to TRBJ2-7, with TRBD1 identical over 7 bases. CDR3 length: 16 residues. From germline, CDR1 is MNHEY and CDR2 SVGAGI. The trim removed 2 bases at V and 3 bases at J, leaving 10 bases unmatched. CDR3 nucleotide sequence: TGTGCCAGCAGTTACGCGACGGGACAGAAACTCTACGAGCAGTACTTC. This encodes CASSYATGQKLYEQYF.

The gene calls are TRBV29-1 and TRBJ2-5, with 8 bases matching TRBD1. Per germline, CDR1 SQVTM and CDR2 ANQGSEA. This CDR3 contains 13 residues. V dropped 4 bases and J dropped 5; count of bases not matched to a gene: 6. This CDR3 is CSVAGGFGETQYF. The DNA of the CDR3 is TGCAGCGTTGCAGGGGGCTTCGGGGAGACCCAGTACTTC.

This clonotype was observed many times. V and J are TRBV20-1 and TRBJ2-7; 14 nucleotides align to TRBD2. Germline-derived CDR1 and CDR2 are DFQATT and SNEGSKA (reference sequence). With V trimmed by 3 bases and J by 2 bases, 9 bases remained unmatched. The CDR3 covers 17 residues. CDR3 bases: TGCAGTGCTAGGACTAGCGGGAGGGCCGTCCCCACCTACGAGCAGTACTTC. This sequence encodes CSARTSGRAVPTYEQYF.

This sequence joins TRBV6-1 and TRBJ1-2, with 7 bases identical to TRBD1. The CDR3 is made up of 14 amino acids. The V segment lost 2 bases and the J segment 2 bases; nucleotides outside the gene matches: 2. Germline V gene sequence: CDR1 MNHNS, CDR2 SASEGT. The CDR3 region has the DNA TGTGCCAGCAGTGAACAGGGACAGAACTATGGCTACACCTTC. Its translation is CASSEQGQNYGYTF.

The chain employs TRBV6-5 and TRBJ2-7; D gene unclear. The CDR3 has 12 amino acids. Trimming stripped 6 bases from V and 4 bases from J, with 10 bases between. Per the germline V gene, CDR1 is MNHEY and CDR2 is SVGAGI. In DNA form, the CDR3 reads TGTGCCAGCAGGCAAACAGATTACGAGCAGTACTTC. Translation gives CASRQTDYEQYF.

This clonotype showed up many times. The chain has TRBV6-5 and TRBJ1-1; no definite D call. CDR1 is MNHEY, CDR2 SVGAGI, per germline. The length of the CDR3 is 12 residues. V lost 8 bases, J lost 1 base, and 8 bases lay in between. DNA for the CDR3: TGTGCCAGCTACACGGGGAACACTGAAGCTTTCTTT. Its translation is CASYTGNTEAFF.

This chain joins TRBV11-2 and TRBJ2-7; TRBD2 might be the D (5 bases). Trimming stripped 1 base from V and 2 bases from J, with 12 bases between. Germline V gene data show CDR1 as SGHAT and CDR2 as FQNNGV. This CDR3 is built from 15 residues. DNA for the CDR3: TGTGCCAGCAGCTTAGCACTAGAAAAGGCCTACGAGCAGTACTTC. This gives the protein CASSLALEKAYEQYF.

This clonotype came up many times. This chain links TRBV5-1 with TRBJ2-7; TRBD2 matches at 8 bases. This CDR3 has 16 residues. Trimming removed 2 bases from V and 1 base from J; junction bases left unmatched: 8. CDR1 and CDR2 from the germline V gene are SGHRS and YFSETQ. This CDR3 reads CASSLRAGGSSYEQYF. The CDR3 coding sequence is TGCGCCAGCAGCTTAAGGGCGGGGGGCTCGTCCTACGAGCAGTACTTC.

CDR3 amino acids: CASSTPGRTSMETQYF. The DNA for the CDR3 is TGTGCCAGCAGCACCCCGGGACGGACTTCGATGGAGACCCAGTACTTC. This chain connects TRBV5-4 to TRBJ2-5, with D possibly called TRBD1 or TRBD2 (5 bases each). Germline V gives CDR1 SGHNT, CDR2 YYREEE (reference sequence). V was clipped by 4 bases and J by 5 bases, with 21 bases between them. The CDR3 is 16 residues long.

The chain recombines TRBV24-1 with TRBJ2-4; 9 nucleotides align to TRBD1. CDR1 is KGHDR, CDR2 SFDVKD, per germline. V gave up 4 bases and J gave up 13 bases; unmatched junction bases: 7. CDR3 length: 13 amino acids. This CDR3 reads CATSEGDRVKQYF. In nucleotides, the CDR3 is TGTGCCACCAGTGAGGGGGACAGGGTTAAACAGTACTTC.

In this sample, this clonotype turned up many times. The chain employs TRBV7-9 and TRBJ1-2, with 7 bases that match TRBD1. Germline-derived CDR1 and CDR2 are SEHNR and FQNEAQ (reference sequence). The V gene end was trimmed by 8 bases and the J gene end by 3 bases; junction bases not matched to a gene: 3. The CDR3 loop spans 12 amino acids. This CDR3 is CASSDRDYGYTF. The CDR3 coding sequence is TGTGCCAGCTCCGACAGGGACTATGGCTACACCTTC.

This clonotype has ten or more counts. The chain uses TRBV4-2 and TRBJ2-7; 9 positions agree with TRBD1. CDR3 length: 15 residues. The V segment lost 2 bases and the J segment 3 bases; nucleotides outside the gene matches: 5. Germline CDR1 is LGHNA and CDR2 is YNFKEQ. CDR3 coding DNA: TGTGCCAGCAGCCAATCGGGACAGGGACTCTACGAGCAGTACTTC. Residues: CASSQSGQGLYEQYF.